This T cell receptor (beta chain) was captured in a study of CD8 T cells in ankylosing spondylitis. Preparation of TCR beta libraries was done by quantitative 5'-RACE with molecular barcodes. TCRdb analysed the 5' RACE reads with MiXCR anew, one entry per CDR3 protein. Here the sample spans approximately 28,000 distinct CDR3 sequences, 7.9% being singletons. The V end was cut by 6 bases, the J end by 4 bases, with 6 bases between. Germline assignment: CDR1 SQVTM and CDR2 ANQGSEA. CDR3 length: 10 residues. Whole-study results and caveats: Reports say disease-linked clones showed up significantly more in matched ankylosing spondylitis synovial fluid. Prior literature has documented some motif variants in synovial fluid and blood from reactive arthritis. Seemingly characteristic of ankylosing spondylitis blood was a TCR beta motif consisting of 7 or 8 highly homologous variants.

With respect to this clonotype: Its antigen is currently unknown.

The receptor was isolated from a male donor with ankylosing spondylitis or in good health (not recorded which). Source material: blood. V and J are TRBV29-1 and TRBJ1-2; the D gene is possibly TRBD1 (5 bases). The CDR3 is CSVGTYGYTF. The CDR3 nucleotides read TGCAGCGTCGGGACCTATGGCTACACCTTC.